This T cell receptor beta chain stems from a study of blood T cell repertoires in COVID-19. Looking at the study overall: COVID-19 samples, acute and convalescent, were from the United States, Italy and Spain. From T cells, B-cell-depleted T cells, or PBMCs came the material, which was cDNA or gDNA.

Germline CDR1 reads MNHEY; CDR2 reads SVGEGT. The V end was cut by 5 bases, the J end by 4 bases, with 14 bases between. CDR3 length: 14 residues. Authors' analysis steps: Reference gene primer amplification in the assay estimated nucleated cell counts. Data came from immunoSEQ multiplex PCR; TCRdb stores just in-frame clones and leaves some out. V and J calls and clone size are copied from that table; D and trimming were computed from the DNA. The table lists roughly 280,000 clones, approximately 91% of them singletons. The sequenced sample was peripheral blood. The chain uses TRBV6-2 or TRBV6-3 and TRBJ1-2; tentative D call: TRBD1 (6 bases). The sequence came from a man in his fifties with acute or convalescent COVID-19. CDR3 region: CASSPGGWGYGYTF. The CDR3 DNA reads as TGTGCCAGCAGTCCGGGGGGCTGGGGCTATGGCTACACCTTC.